Many counts were recorded for the clone carrying this T cell receptor (beta chain). The antigen remains unidentified. CDR3 size: 15 residues. V was pared by 2 bases and J by 5 bases, with 6 bases of the junction left unmatched. Germline V gives CDR1 MGHDK, CDR2 SYGVNS. CDR3 regions of TCR beta were amplified from RNA transcripts. Scientists carried out first-round RT-PCR using HTBI primers and then a second-round multiplex PCR. Each CDR3 protein is one row after TCRdb ran MiXCR on the multiplex PCR reads. The table shows over a million distinct CDR3 sequences, with around a third occurring only once. This sample is drawn from a study of Graves' ophthalmopathy and Graves' hyperthyroidism. General study results and limits: Also, most clonotypes expanded in the thyroid above 0.001 frequency appeared in blood. Ophthalmopathy and stable hyperthyroidism were discriminated by a 13-signature model, with approximately 88% sensitivity and 81.08% specificity. Prediction of ophthalmopathy progression reached about 70% sensitivity and around 75% specificity.

The genes are TRBV25-1 and TRBJ1-1; 9 nucleotides align to TRBD1. The TCR comes from an adult man with Graves' hyperthyroidism. The source material was peripheral blood or thyroid tissue (not recorded which). CDR3: CASSEHDRGGTEAFF. The CDR3 bases are TGTGCCAGCAGTGAACACGACAGGGGGGGTACTGAAGCTTTCTTT. The whole variable domain, filled in from reference TRBV25-1 and TRBJ1-1, reads EADIYQTPRYLVIGTGKKITLECSQTMGHDKMYWYQQDPGMELHLIHYSYGVNSTEKGDLSSESTVSRIRTEHFPLTLESARPSHTSQYLCASSEHDRGGTEAFFGQGTRLTVV.